This T cell receptor (beta chain) was identified in a study of T cells in Graves' hyperthyroidism and ophthalmopathy. Study context: Pretreatment peripheral blood was obtained at initial diagnosis. Study results and caveats: Stable hyperthyroidism was separated from ophthalmopathy by a model based on 13 V-J features. Ophthalmopathy, as predicted by the model, came a median 6.5 months after the prediction.

The source material, RNA transcripts, was used to amplify TCR beta CDR3 regions. RT-PCR in the first round (using the HTBI primer set) targeted the TCR CDR3. TCRdb used MiXCR to reprocess the multiplex PCR reads, holding one entry per CDR3 protein. Here the sample spans a few hundred thousand distinct CDR3 sequences, about 18% being singletons. V lost 2 bases, J lost 2 bases, and 27 bases stayed unmatched. Germline V lookup: CDR1 SGHTA, CDR2 FQGNSA. The length of the CDR3 is 23 residues. This clonotype was counted at least ten times. What it binds is not known. The TCR sequence derives from a man aged 35-49 years with Graves' hyperthyroidism. Material: blood. The gene calls are TRBV7-2 and TRBJ2-5; 9 positions match TRBD1. CDR3 sequence: CASSLTILNPGQGRKGTQETQYF. The CDR3 coding sequence is TGTGCCAGCAGCTTAACTATTTTAAACCCGGGACAGGGTAGAAAGGGCACACAAGAGACCCAGTACTTC.